A single sample is the source of the 3 T cell receptor beta chains below, sequenced in a study of Tregs in tolerant kidney transplant recipients. Assay: immunoSEQ multiplex PCR; the TCRdb copy retains only in-frame clones and omits some. This table holds about 68,000 clones, 84% found once. Specimen: CD4+ T cells from blood. All receptors come from a human donor in good health.

This clone counts as medium-sized. The CDR3 region is CASSYGAGGTDTQYF. For the CDR3, the DNA is TGTGCCAGCAGTTACGGGGCAGGCGGAACAGATACGCAGTATTTT. V gene TRBV6-6 combines with J gene TRBJ2-3, with TRBD1 as a possible D gene (5 bases). Germline V gives CDR1 MNHNY, CDR2 SVGAGI (reference sequence). This CDR3 is built from 15 residues. Trimming cost V 2 bases and J 3 bases, with 12 bases left between them.

This chain uses TRBV28 with TRBJ1-1; D is unclear. CDR3 length: 12 amino acids. Germline CDR1 reads MDHEN; CDR2 reads SYDVKM. Trimming cost V 6 bases and J 3 bases, with 8 bases left between them. CDR3 region: CASSGFDTEAFF. The CDR3 DNA is TGTGCCAGCAGCGGTTTCGACACTGAAGCTTTCTTT.

The V call is TRBV19, the J call TRBJ2-1, with 7 nucleotides matching TRBD2. Germline V gene data show CDR1 as LNHDA and CDR2 as SQIVND (reference sequence). The CDR3 length is 14 residues. With V trimmed by 1 base and J by 8 bases, 5 bases remained unmatched. The CDR3 bases are TGTGCCAGTAGTATAGGCCTAGCGGTGGATGAGCAGTTCTTC. This codes for CASSIGLAVDEQFF.